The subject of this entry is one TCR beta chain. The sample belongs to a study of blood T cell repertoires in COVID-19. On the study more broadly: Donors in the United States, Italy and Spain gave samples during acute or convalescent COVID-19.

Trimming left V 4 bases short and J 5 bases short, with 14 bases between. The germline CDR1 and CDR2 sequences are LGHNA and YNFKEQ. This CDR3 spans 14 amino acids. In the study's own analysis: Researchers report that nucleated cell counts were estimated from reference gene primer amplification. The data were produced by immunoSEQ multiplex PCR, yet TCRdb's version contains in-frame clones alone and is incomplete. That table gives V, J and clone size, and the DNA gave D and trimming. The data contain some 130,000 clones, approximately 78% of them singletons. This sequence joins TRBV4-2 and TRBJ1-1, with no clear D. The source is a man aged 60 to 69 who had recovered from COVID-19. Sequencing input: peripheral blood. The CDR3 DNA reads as TGTGCCAGCAGCCTTGAGGGCCAAGGGACTGAAGCTTTCTTT. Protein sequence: CASSLEGQGTEAFF.